One and the same sample provided the 22 T cell receptor beta chains below, sequenced in a study of cytomegalovirus exposure and HLA in healthy donors. The PCR ran on 60 Vbeta and 13 Jbeta primers. Clones were read by immunoSEQ multiplex PCR, and TCRdb kept only the in-frame ones, dropping some. In the table there are 150,000 or so clones, 60% to 80% of which are singletons. Sequencing was carried out using PBMCs. These receptors came from a man younger than 30 in good health and CMV-seropositive.

The rearrangement joins TRBV7-6 to TRBJ1-1; D is undetermined. The CDR3 loop spans 15 amino acids. Germline CDR1 reads SGHVS; CDR2 reads FNYEAQ. Trimming shortened V by 1 base and J by 0 bases, and 9 bases separated the two germline ends. The CDR3 nucleotides read TGTGCCAGCAGCTTAGGAGCCGGTATGAACACTGAAGCTTTCTTT. Its protein product is CASSLGAGMNTEAFF.

The chain has TRBV6-1 and TRBJ2-7; TRBD1 agrees at 9 bases. CDR1 MNHNS and CDR2 SASEGT come from the germline V gene. V trimming: 6 bases; J trimming: 2 bases; junction bases outside the gene matches: 8. This CDR3 region has 15 residues. The CDR3 loop reads CASSQTGTGPYEQYF. The CDR3 DNA is TGTGCCAGCAGCCAAACCGGGACAGGGCCCTACGAGCAGTACTTC.

V is TRBV5-1 and J is TRBJ2-7, with 7 bases lining up with TRBD2. Germline trimming cut 4 bases from V and 3 bases from J; bases unmatched to any gene: 7. CDR1 is SGHRS and CDR2 is YFSETQ in the germline V gene. The CDR3 has 14 amino acids. DNA for the CDR3: TGCGCCAGCAGCACCCGGGGGGACCGCTACGAGCAGTACTTC. Amino acid sequence: CASSTRGDRYEQYF.

In the case of this clone: At one end the junction does not follow the germline gene, possibly because of a read error. V usage is TRBV27 and J usage is TRBJ2-7; 8 bases map to TRBD2. The CDR3 runs 13 residues. The germline V gene encodes CDR1 MNHEY and CDR2 SMNVEV (reference sequence). Here the CDR3 DNA reads TGTGCCGGCAGTTTAGCGGGAACCTACGAGCAGTACTTC. This gives the protein CAGSLAGTYEQYF.

J is TRBJ2-7 and V is TRBV5-6; no clear D. With 0 bases removed from V and 5 bases from J, the gap between germline ends came to 15 bases. The CDR3 runs 15 residues. CDR1 is SGHDT and CDR2 is YYEEEE in the germline V gene. The CDR3 here is CASSLAWSDRHEQYF. The CDR3 region has the DNA TGTGCCAGCAGCTTGGCCTGGAGCGATCGACACGAGCAGTACTTC.

V usage is TRBV28 and J usage is TRBJ1-3; a possible D gene is TRBD1 (5 bases). The V gene's germline CDR1 is MDHEN and CDR2 SYDVKM. V lost 4 bases and J lost 5, with 12 bases in between. This CDR3 spans 14 amino acids. The CDR3 DNA reads as TGTGCCAGCAGTTCGCGACAGAATCGAAACACCATATATTTT. Residues: CASSSRQNRNTIYF.

This chain joins TRBV10-3 and TRBJ2-7; D may be TRBD2 (6 bases). Germline CDR1 ENHRY, CDR2 SYGVKD. The CDR3 loop spans 13 amino acids. V dropped 4 bases and J dropped 5 bases, with 12 bases sitting between them. The CDR3 nucleotides read TGTGCCATCAGTGGGGCGGGACCTAACGAGCAGTACTTC. Amino acids: CAISGAGPNEQYF.

This clone was detected only a few times. The J gene is TRBJ2-2, the V gene TRBV6-6; 8 nucleotides line up with TRBD2. V gave up 6 bases and J gave up 4 bases; unmatched junction bases: 7. The CDR3 runs to 15 residues. The germline CDR1 and CDR2 sequences are MNHNY and SVGAGI (reference sequence). This chain's CDR3 is CASRLTSASTGELFF. The CDR3 DNA reads as TGTGCCAGCAGACTGACTAGCGCGTCCACCGGGGAGCTGTTTTTT.

The V gene is TRBV28, the J gene TRBJ1-1, with D maybe TRBD1 (5 bases). Germline lookup yields CDR1 MDHEN and CDR2 SYDVKM. This CDR3 is 14 amino acids long. V lost 2 bases and J lost 10, with 17 bases in between. CDR3 sequence: CASSLNRFLSGAFF. The DNA of the CDR3 is TGTGCCAGCAGTTTAAACAGGTTCTTATCGGGAGCTTTCTTT.

V and J are TRBV7-3 and TRBJ2-6; 10 nucleotides line up with TRBD1. CDR1 is SGHTA and CDR2 is FQGTGA in the germline V gene. There are 19 residues in the CDR3. With V trimmed by 5 bases and J by 3 bases, 13 bases remained unmatched. The CDR3 bases are TGTGCCAGCAGCCCATCTGGGACAGGGGATTTGTTTGGGGCCAACGTCCTGACTTTC. Translation: CASSPSGTGDLFGANVLTF.

The CDR3 region has the DNA TGCAGCGTGGCGGACAGGGGGCTGAGCGAGCAGTACTTC. Residues: CSVADRGLSEQYF. The rearrangement uses TRBV29-1 and TRBJ2-7; 11 bases fit TRBD1. V dropped 6 bases and J dropped 6; count of bases not matched to a gene: 7. The CDR3 consists of 13 residues. Germline V gene data show CDR1 as SQVTM and CDR2 as ANQGSEA.

The chain has TRBV4-1 and TRBJ2-1; 7 nucleotides match TRBD1. This CDR3 comprises 14 residues. V lost 0 bases to trimming and J lost 8 bases; unmatched junction nucleotides: 4. Germline CDR1 reads MGHRA; CDR2 reads YSYEKL. The CDR3 nucleotides are TGCGCCAGCAGCCAAGAAGGGGGCCGGGATGAGCAGTTCTTC. Its protein product is CASSQEGGRDEQFF.

This clone was observed a few times. The chain combines TRBV27 with TRBJ2-1; D ambiguous. The CDR3 loop spans 16 amino acids. Trimming took off 3 bases at V and 6 bases at J, with 18 bases between the two ends. Germline V gene data show CDR1 as MNHEY and CDR2 as SMNVEV (reference sequence). CDR3 loop: CASSFFGTKRGNEQFF. In DNA, the CDR3 is TGTGCCAGCAGTTTCTTTGGCACTAAGCGTGGCAATGAGCAGTTCTTC.

This chain connects TRBV4-1 to TRBJ2-7, with D tentatively TRBD1 (6 bases). Germline loops: CDR1 MGHRA, CDR2 YSYEKL. The length of the CDR3 is 17 residues. Deletions cut 1 base from V and 0 bases from J, with 16 bases between. The CDR3 DNA is TGCGCCAGCAGCCAAGGCCGCCGGACAGTAAGCTCCTACGAGCAGTACTTC. This gives the protein CASSQGRRTVSSYEQYF.

The chain has TRBV25-1 and TRBJ1-2; D unclear. V shed 6 bases and J shed 5 bases, with 10 bases lying between them. The CDR3 runs to 12 residues. Looked up from germline, CDR1 is MGHDK and CDR2 is SYGVNS. The CDR3 nucleotides are TGTGCCAGCAGCGACACCGCTTATGGCTACACCTTC. It codes for CASSDTAYGYTF.

The rearrangement links TRBV29-1 to TRBJ2-7; 12 bases map to TRBD2. V dropped 4 bases and J dropped 6; count of bases not matched to a gene: 7. This CDR3 has 14 amino acids. Germline lookup yields CDR1 SQVTM and CDR2 ANQGSEA. The DNA of the CDR3 is TGCAGCGTTGTCGGGCTAGCGGGAGGGGCCGAGCAGTACTTC. Translation gives CSVVGLAGGAEQYF.

The V gene is TRBV10-1, the J gene TRBJ2-1, with TRBD2 matching over 11 bases. The germline gives CDR1 WNHNN, CDR2 SYGVQD (reference sequence). V dropped 2 bases and J dropped 4; count of bases not matched to a gene: 4. The CDR3 has 16 amino acids. CDR3: CASSEGGLAGYNEQFF. As DNA, the CDR3 is TGCGCCAGCAGTGAGGGAGGACTAGCGGGTTACAATGAGCAGTTCTTC.

The chain carries TRBV27 and TRBJ2-7, with 7 bases matching TRBD2. Germline values: CDR1 MNHEY, CDR2 SMNVEV (reference sequence). The CDR3 consists of 14 residues. The V segment lost 9 bases and the J segment 2 bases; nucleotides outside the gene matches: 10. The CDR3 nucleotides read TGTGCCAGTCGCCTGCGGGAGCCTCCCTACGAGCAGTACTTC. The encoded protein is CASRLREPPYEQYF.

This chain joins TRBV7-8 and TRBJ1-5; the D gene is possibly TRBD1 (6 bases). CDR1 is SGHVS, CDR2 FQNEAQ, per germline. V was cut by 1 base and J by 5 bases, with 9 bases left in between. This CDR3 is built from 14 residues. CDR3 sequence reads: CASSLGGGYQPQHF. In DNA, the CDR3 is TGTGCCAGCAGCTTAGGAGGGGGATATCAGCCCCAGCATTTT.

The rearrangement joins TRBV6-5 to TRBJ1-5; D call uncertain. This CDR3 region has 13 residues. The germline CDR1 and CDR2 sequences are MNHEY and SVGAGI. V was trimmed by 8 bases and J by 0 bases, leaving 8 bases between them. CDR3 loop: CASGEYSNQPQHF. The CDR3, as DNA: TGTGCCAGCGGGGAGTATAGCAATCAGCCCCAGCATTTT.

CDR3 loop: CSVGLLAGLHNEQFF. The CDR3, as DNA: TGCAGCGTGGGACTACTAGCGGGACTACACAATGAGCAGTTCTTC. This chain joins TRBV29-1 and TRBJ2-1, with 10 bases aligning to TRBD2. The CDR3 covers 15 residues. V was clipped by 6 bases and J by 5 bases; unmatched bases: 10. Germline V gives CDR1 SQVTM, CDR2 ANQGSEA.

J is TRBJ1-4 and V is TRBV6-5, with D possibly being TRBD1 (6 bases). The CDR3 extends over 15 amino acids. Germline-derived CDR1 and CDR2 are MNHEY and SVGAGI. The V end lost 6 bases, the J end lost 6 bases, and 17 bases lay between the germline ends. The CDR3 region has the DNA TGTGCCAGCAGGATCACAGGGTCCACATATGAAAAACTGTTTTTT. Protein product: CASRITGSTYEKLFF.